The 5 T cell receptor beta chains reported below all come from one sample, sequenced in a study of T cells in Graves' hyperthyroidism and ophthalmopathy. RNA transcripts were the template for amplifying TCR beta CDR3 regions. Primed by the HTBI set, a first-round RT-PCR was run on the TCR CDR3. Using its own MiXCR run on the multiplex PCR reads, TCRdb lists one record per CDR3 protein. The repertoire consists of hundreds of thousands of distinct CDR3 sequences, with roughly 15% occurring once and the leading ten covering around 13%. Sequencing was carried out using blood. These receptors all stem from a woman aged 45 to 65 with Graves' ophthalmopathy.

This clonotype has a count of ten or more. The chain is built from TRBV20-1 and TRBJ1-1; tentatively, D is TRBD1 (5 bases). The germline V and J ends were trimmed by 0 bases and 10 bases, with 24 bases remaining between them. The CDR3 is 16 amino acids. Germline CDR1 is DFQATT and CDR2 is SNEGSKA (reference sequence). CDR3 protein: CSARDHRQSRDGRAFF. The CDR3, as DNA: TGCAGTGCTAGAGATCACCGCCAGAGCCGGGACGGGAGAGCTTTCTTT.

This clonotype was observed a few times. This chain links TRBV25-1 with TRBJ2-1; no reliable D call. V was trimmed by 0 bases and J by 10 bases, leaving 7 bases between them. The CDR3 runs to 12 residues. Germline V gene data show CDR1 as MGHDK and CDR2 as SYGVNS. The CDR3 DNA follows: TGTGCCAGCAGTGAATATTTTGGGGAGCAGTTCTTC. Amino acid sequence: CASSEYFGEQFF.

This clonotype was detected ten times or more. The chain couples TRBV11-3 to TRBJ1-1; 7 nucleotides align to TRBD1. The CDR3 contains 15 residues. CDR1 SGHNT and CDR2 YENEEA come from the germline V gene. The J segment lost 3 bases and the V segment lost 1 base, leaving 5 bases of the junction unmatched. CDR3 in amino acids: CASSLVTGAYTEAFF. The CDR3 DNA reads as TGTGCCAGCAGCTTAGTCACAGGGGCATACACTGAAGCTTTCTTT.

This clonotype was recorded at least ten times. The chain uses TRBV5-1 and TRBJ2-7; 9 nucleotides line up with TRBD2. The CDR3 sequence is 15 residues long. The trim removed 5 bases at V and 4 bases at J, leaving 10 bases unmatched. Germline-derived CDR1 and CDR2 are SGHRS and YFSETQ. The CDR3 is CASRLGTSSAYEQYF. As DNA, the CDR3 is TGCGCCAGCAGGCTTGGGACTAGCAGCGCGTACGAGCAGTACTTC.

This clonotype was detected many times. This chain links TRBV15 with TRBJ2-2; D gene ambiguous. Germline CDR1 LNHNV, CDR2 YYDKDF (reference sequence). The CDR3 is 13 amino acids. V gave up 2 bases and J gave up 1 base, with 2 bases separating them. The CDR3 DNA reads TGTGCCACCAGCAGACTGAACACCGGGGAGCTGTTTTTT. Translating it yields CATSRLNTGELFF.